This T cell receptor (beta chain) was recorded in a study of blood T cells in healthy people across ages. With a J-beta primer mix and a sample-barcoded 5' primer, a second PCR ran roughly 6 to 11 cycles. Each single sample gave us at least 2.5 million CDR3-containing paired-end reads. TCRdb re-called the 5' RACE reads through MiXCR, storing one row per CDR3 protein. This table holds around 1,500,000 distinct CDR3 sequences, about 30% found once. CDR3 length equals 15 residues. V was clipped by 2 bases and J by 0 bases; unmatched bases: 6. In germline, CDR1 is DFQATT, CDR2 SNEGSKA (reference sequence). Overall study findings and caveats: Age advanced and TCR beta diversity per million T cells fell, roughly linearly. The unknown donor CMV status may have confounded expanded clonotype changes.

This clonotype appeared a few times. Antigen unknown. Specimen: blood. V is TRBV20-1 and J is TRBJ1-2; 7 bases fit TRBD1. This TCR was sampled from a young woman in good health. Here the CDR3 DNA reads TGCAGTGCTAGAAGTCAGGGGGGAGCTAACTATGGCTACACCTTC. Encoded protein: CSARSQGGANYGYTF.